This TCR beta chain appears in the sequencing data of a study of early T cells in non-severe SARS-CoV-2 infection. The CDR3 has 16 amino acids. The V and J ends lost 6 bases and 0 bases respectively, with 17 bases between them. Per germline, CDR1 SNHLY and CDR2 FYNNEI. TCRdb re-analysed the 5' RACE reads in MiXCR, keeping a single row per CDR3 protein. Of 55,000 to 75,000 distinct CDR3 sequences listed, about 8% are singletons. Sequenced material: whole blood. This TCR was recovered from an adult who was a healthcare worker with PCR-confirmed SARS-CoV-2 infection or an uninfected control (not recorded which). This chain links TRBV2 with TRBJ1-1, with D possibly matching TRBD1 (6 bases). The CDR3 spells CASRTGGGLLNTEAFF. The CDR3 nucleotides read TGTGCCAGCAGAACGGGAGGGGGGCTATTGAACACTGAAGCTTTCTTT.